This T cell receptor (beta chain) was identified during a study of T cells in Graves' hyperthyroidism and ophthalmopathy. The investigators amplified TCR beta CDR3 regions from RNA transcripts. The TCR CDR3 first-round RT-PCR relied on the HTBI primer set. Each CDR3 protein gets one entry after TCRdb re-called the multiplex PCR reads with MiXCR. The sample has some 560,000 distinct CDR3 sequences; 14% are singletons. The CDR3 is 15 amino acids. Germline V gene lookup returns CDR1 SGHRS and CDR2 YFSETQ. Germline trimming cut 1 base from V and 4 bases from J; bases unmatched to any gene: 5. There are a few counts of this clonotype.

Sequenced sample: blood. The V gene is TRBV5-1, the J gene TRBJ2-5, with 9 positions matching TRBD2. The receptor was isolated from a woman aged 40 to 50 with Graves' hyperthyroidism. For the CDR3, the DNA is TGCGCCAGCAGCTTGACGGCGGGAGGGCCAGAGACCCAGTACTTC. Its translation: CASSLTAGGPETQYF.